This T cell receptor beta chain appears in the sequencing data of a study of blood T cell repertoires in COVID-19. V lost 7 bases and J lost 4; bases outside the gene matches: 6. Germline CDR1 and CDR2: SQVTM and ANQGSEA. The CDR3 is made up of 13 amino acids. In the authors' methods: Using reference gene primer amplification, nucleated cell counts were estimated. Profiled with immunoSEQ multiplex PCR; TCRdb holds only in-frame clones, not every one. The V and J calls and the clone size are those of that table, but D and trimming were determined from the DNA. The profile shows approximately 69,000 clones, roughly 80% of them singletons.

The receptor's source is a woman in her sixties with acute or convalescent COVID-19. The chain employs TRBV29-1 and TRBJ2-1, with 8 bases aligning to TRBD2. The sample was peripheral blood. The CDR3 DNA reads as TGCAGCGCCGGGGGGGATCAATACAATGAGCAGTTCTTC. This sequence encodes CSAGGDQYNEQFF.